This T cell receptor beta chain emerged from a study of shared clonotypes between healthy human individuals. Whole-study results and caveats: The naive CD4 repertoires of a handful of donors were compared, and roughly 5% of clonotypes were shared. Clonotypes shared by all four donors outscored non-shared clonotypes in generation probability.

Healthy adults negative for HIV, lacking recent acute infections or vaccinations, served as donors. Regarding this clone: Antigen: not known.

There are 13 residues in the CDR3. Germline CDR1 reads SGHRS; CDR2 reads YFSETQ. Trimming took off 5 bases at V and 8 bases at J, with 14 bases between the two ends. The protocol was immunoSEQ multiplex PCR, while the TCRdb copy is restricted to in-frame clones and leaves out a portion. The sample yields about 1.1 million clones, about 80% seen once. The clonotype was recovered from a man between 18 and 35 years old in good health. Some clones in this sample may be carry-over from other donors' samples. The V call is TRBV5-1, the J call TRBJ2-1; D possibly corresponds to TRBD2 (6 bases). Sequenced sample: memory CD4+ T cells from PBMCs. Described subset: CD45RA-negative fraction. In nucleotides, the CDR3 is TGCGCCAGCAGTGGAGGGAGGAATGATGAGCAGTTCTTC. Its translation: CASSGGRNDEQFF.